The 8 T cell receptor beta chains presented below share a single source sample, sequenced in a study of CD8 T cells in ankylosing spondylitis. These TCRs' antigens remain unknown. Points from the study as a whole: Ankylosing spondylitis blood seemed to carry a telltale TCR beta motif made of several highly homologous variants.

TCRdb re-called the 5' RACE reads with MiXCR, one entry per CDR3 protein. Seen here are 350,000 to 550,000 distinct CDR3 sequences, roughly 26% observed once, and the top ten hold 0.89%. The source material was blood, either unsorted or a sorted T cell fraction (not recorded which). The receptors originated from a male donor with ankylosing spondylitis.

This clonotype has a handful of counts. This chain connects TRBV4-1 to TRBJ2-3; 8 bases match TRBD1. This CDR3 is built from 16 residues. The J segment lost 0 bases and the V segment lost 3 bases, leaving 5 bases of the junction unmatched. Germline lookup yields CDR1 MGHRA and CDR2 YSYEKL. The CDR3 DNA reads TGCGCCAGCAGCCAGAGACAGGGGTCTAGCACAGATACGCAGTATTTT. Amino acid sequence: CASSQRQGSSTDTQYF.

This clonotype was seen many times. The rearrangement links TRBV29-1 to TRBJ2-1, with 12 bases fitting TRBD2. Germline V lookup: CDR1 SQVTM, CDR2 ANQGSEA. The CDR3 extends over 13 amino acids. The J segment lost 8 bases and the V segment lost 4 bases, leaving 3 bases of the junction unmatched. The CDR3 is CSVGLAGADEQFF. DNA of the CDR3: TGCAGCGTTGGACTAGCGGGAGCAGATGAGCAGTTCTTC.

The V call is TRBV18, the J call TRBJ1-1; D gene ambiguous. Germline-derived CDR1 and CDR2 are KGHSH and LQKENI. The ends were cut back, 1 base at V and 11 bases at J, with 14 bases in the middle. The CDR3 contains 13 residues. The CDR3 coding sequence is TGTGCCAGCTCACCACTGTTGAGGGTATCGGCTTTCTTT. This sequence encodes CASSPLLRVSAFF.

This clonotype was seen a few times. The chain recombines TRBV18 with TRBJ2-1, with a possible D match to TRBD1 (6 bases). Trimming stripped 2 bases from V and 10 bases from J, with 18 bases between. The V gene's germline CDR1 is KGHSH and CDR2 LQKENI. The CDR3 extends over 15 amino acids. CDR3 in amino acids: CASSPKGGSYGEQFF. CDR3 DNA sequence: TGTGCCAGCTCACCAAAAGGGGGAAGTTATGGGGAGCAGTTCTTC.

The chain carries TRBV30 and TRBJ2-3; 9 nucleotides line up with TRBD2. J was trimmed by 4 bases and V by 4 bases; bases with no gene match: 12. Germline assignment: CDR1 GTSNPN and CDR2 SVGIG (reference sequence). The CDR3 covers 16 residues. The CDR3 sequence: CAWTYFSGSSADTQYF. As DNA, the CDR3 is TGTGCCTGGACTTATTTTAGCGGGAGTTCTGCAGATACGCAGTATTTT.

Here the CDR3 reads CASSPTSGTTYEQYV. Written as DNA, the CDR3 is TGTGCCAGCTCACCAACTAGCGGGACTACCTACGAGCAGTACGTC. The V gene is TRBV18, the J gene TRBJ2-7, with 10 bases matching TRBD2. The germline V gene has CDR1 KGHSH and CDR2 LQKENI. The trim removed 2 bases at V and 2 bases at J, leaving 3 bases unmatched. The CDR3 has 15 amino acids.

This clonotype appeared a few times. In DNA, the CDR3 is TGCAGTGCTAGCCCGGGACTAGCGGGAGGGGGCACAGATACGCAGTATTTT. It translates to CSASPGLAGGGTDTQYF. The chain is built from TRBV20-1 and TRBJ2-3; TRBD2 agrees at 16 bases. This CDR3 has 17 residues. Germline values: CDR1 DFQATT, CDR2 SNEGSKA (reference sequence). V shed 3 bases and J 1 base; nucleotides not matched to a gene: 4.

This clonotype was found a few times. CDR3 amino acids: CATSENTGSGANVLTF. As DNA, the CDR3 is TGTGCCACCAGTGAAAACACAGGGTCTGGGGCCAACGTCCTGACTTTC. V and J are TRBV24-1 and TRBJ2-6; D is possibly TRBD1 (6 bases). The CDR3 is 16 amino acids. Germline CDR1 and CDR2: KGHDR and SFDVKD. The V end lost 4 bases, the J end lost 1 base, and 10 bases lay between the germline ends.